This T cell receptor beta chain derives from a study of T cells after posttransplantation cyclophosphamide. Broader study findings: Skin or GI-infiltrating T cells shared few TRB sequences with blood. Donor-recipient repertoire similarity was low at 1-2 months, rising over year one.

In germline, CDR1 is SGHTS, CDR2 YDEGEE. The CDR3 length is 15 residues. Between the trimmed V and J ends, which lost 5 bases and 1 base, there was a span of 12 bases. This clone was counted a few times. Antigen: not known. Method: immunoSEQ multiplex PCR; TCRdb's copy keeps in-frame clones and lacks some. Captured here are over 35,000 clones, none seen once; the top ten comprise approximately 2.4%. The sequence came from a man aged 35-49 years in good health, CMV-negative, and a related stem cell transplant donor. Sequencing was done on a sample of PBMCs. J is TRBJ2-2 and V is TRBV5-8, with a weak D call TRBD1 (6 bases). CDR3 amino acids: CASSPGTMNTGELFF. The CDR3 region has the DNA TGTGCCAGCAGTCCCGGGACAATGAACACCGGGGAGCTGTTTTTT.